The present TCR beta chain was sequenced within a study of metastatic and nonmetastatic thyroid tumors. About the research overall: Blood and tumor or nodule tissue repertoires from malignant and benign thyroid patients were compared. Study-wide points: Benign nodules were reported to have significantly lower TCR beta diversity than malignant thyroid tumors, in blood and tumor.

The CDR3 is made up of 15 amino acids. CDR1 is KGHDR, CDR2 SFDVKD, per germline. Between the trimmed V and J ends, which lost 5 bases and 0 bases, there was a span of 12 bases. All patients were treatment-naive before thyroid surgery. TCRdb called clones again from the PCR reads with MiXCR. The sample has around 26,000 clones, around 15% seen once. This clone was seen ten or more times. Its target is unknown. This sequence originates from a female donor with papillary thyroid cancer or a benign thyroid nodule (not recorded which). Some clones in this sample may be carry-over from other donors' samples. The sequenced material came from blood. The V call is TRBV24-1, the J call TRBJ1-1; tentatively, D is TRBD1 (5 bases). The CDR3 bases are TGTGCCACCAGTGCCGAGACAGACATGAACACTGAAGCTTTCTTT. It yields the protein CATSAETDMNTEAFF.